Shown below are 26 T cell receptor beta chains from a single sample sequenced in a study of early stage breast cancer tumors. Profiled with immunoSEQ multiplex PCR; TCRdb holds only in-frame clones, not every one. This sample has about 48,000 clones; about 80% occur once, and the top ten carry more than 1.1%. The sample was blood. The origin of the receptors is a person aged 45 to 59 with breast cancer.

The V gene is TRBV28, the J gene TRBJ2-7; tentatively, D is TRBD1 or TRBD2 (6 bases each). The germline V gene encodes CDR1 MDHEN and CDR2 SYDVKM. The CDR3 length is 12 residues. Trimming cost V 7 bases and J 3 bases, with 10 bases left between them. CDR3 bases: TGTGCCAGCAAGGGGGGCCACTACGAGCAGTACTTC. This codes for CASKGGHYEQYF.

The V and J genes are TRBV4-3 and TRBJ2-2, with D tentatively TRBD2 (6 bases). The germline V and J ends were trimmed by 4 bases and 8 bases, with 8 bases remaining between them. The CDR3 runs 12 residues. The germline V gene has CDR1 LGHNA and CDR2 YSLEER. CDR3 bases: TGCGCCAGCAGCCCCCGGGGGGGGGAGCTGTTTTTT. It is translated as CASSPRGGELFF.

The V gene is TRBV27, the J gene TRBJ2-3, with D uncertain. CDR1 MNHEY and CDR2 SMNVEV come from the germline V gene (reference sequence). V was shortened by 5 bases and J by 4 bases, with 10 bases between the two germline ends. The length of the CDR3 is 13 residues. CDR3 region: CASSIGWSDTQYF. In nucleotides, the CDR3 is TGTGCCAGCAGTATAGGATGGTCAGATACGCAGTATTTT.

The chain is built from TRBV23-1 and TRBJ2-2, with 12 bases identical to TRBD2. TRBV23-1 is identified as an open reading frame with a role that is uncertain. The CDR3 is 20 amino acids. With 1 base clipped from V and 3 bases from J, the junction kept 12 bases outside the gene matches. The CDR3 DNA is TGCGCCAGCAGTCAATTAATGAGACTAGCGGGAGACCTCTACACCGGGGAGCTGTTTTTT. The encoded protein is CASSQLMRLAGDLYTGELFF.

The chain joins TRBV10-2 to TRBJ2-7; D remains ambiguous. Between the trimmed V and J ends, which lost 4 bases and 2 bases, there was a span of 6 bases. CDR3 length: 12 residues. Germline CDR1 is WSHSY and CDR2 is SAAADI. Here the CDR3 DNA reads TGCGCCAGCAGTGGCCCGACCTACGAGCAGTACTTC. Its translation: CASSGPTYEQYF.

The CDR3 region has the DNA TGTGCCAGCAGCCCGCAGGGAGGTCTCGGCAATCAGCCCCAGCATTTT. This encodes CASSPQGGLGNQPQHF. The chain has TRBV7-2 and TRBJ1-5; possibly TRBD1 for D (5 bases). V gave up 5 bases and J gave up 2 bases, with 16 bases separating them. Germline V lookup: CDR1 SGHTA, CDR2 FQGNSA. There are 16 residues in the CDR3.

This chain connects TRBV5-1 to TRBJ2-1; D is undetermined. Germline values: CDR1 SGHRS, CDR2 YFSETQ. The CDR3 extends over 11 amino acids. V was shortened by 4 bases and J by 8 bases, with 7 bases between the two germline ends. CDR3: CASSPTHEQFF. As DNA, the CDR3 is TGCGCCAGCAGCCCTACCCATGAGCAGTTCTTC.

The rearrangement joins TRBV25-1 to TRBJ1-4; D might be TRBD1 (5 bases). Per germline, CDR1 MGHDK and CDR2 SYGVNS. This CDR3 region has 15 residues. The V and J ends lost 6 bases and 3 bases respectively, with 14 bases between them. The CDR3 nucleotides read TGTGCCAGCAGGCCCAGAGGGGCAGCTAATGAAAAACTGTTTTTT. This translates into CASRPRGAANEKLFF.

V usage is TRBV6-5 and J usage is TRBJ2-3; 7 bases are a match to TRBD1. CDR3 length equals 15 residues. Trimming removed 0 bases from V and 8 bases from J; junction bases left unmatched: 8. The V gene's germline CDR1 is MNHEY and CDR2 SVGAGI. The CDR3 loop reads CASSYSRSGGGTQYF. In nucleotides, the CDR3 is TGTGCCAGCAGTTACTCGAGATCAGGGGGTGGTACGCAGTATTTT.

The V gene is TRBV7-2, the J gene TRBJ2-5; no reliable D call. The germline gives CDR1 SGHTA, CDR2 FQGNSA. The CDR3 is 14 amino acids. V dropped 1 base and J dropped 3 bases, with 9 bases sitting between them. Written as DNA, the CDR3 is TGTGCCAGCAGCTTAGTGGTTAGTGAAGAGACCCAGTACTTC. Its protein is CASSLVVSEETQYF.

This clone was counted a single time. V gene TRBV9 combines with J gene TRBJ1-5, with D maybe TRBD1 (6 bases). CDR3 length equals 16 residues. CDR1 SGDLS and CDR2 YYNGEE come from the germline V gene. V lost 3 bases and J 0 bases, leaving 13 bases between the germline ends. CDR3 sequence: CASSAGGHFSNQPQHF. The CDR3 coding sequence is TGTGCCAGCAGCGCCGGGGGACATTTTAGCAATCAGCCCCAGCATTTT.

V is TRBV28 and J is TRBJ1-5; 9 nucleotides agree with TRBD1. After removal of 3 bases from V and 7 bases from J, the junction contained 4 bases not matched to a gene. Germline V gene lookup returns CDR1 MDHEN and CDR2 SYDVKM. The CDR3 contains 14 residues. CDR3 in amino acids: CASSLVQGAQPQHF. The CDR3 region has the DNA TGTGCCAGCAGTTTGGTACAGGGGGCGCAGCCCCAGCATTTT.

This chain uses TRBV2 with TRBJ1-3; D is perhaps TRBD1 (6 bases). The CDR3 totals 14 residues. Germline-derived CDR1 and CDR2 are SNHLY and FYNNEI. The V end was cut by 7 bases, the J end by 0 bases, with 10 bases between. The CDR3: CASNQGSSGNTIYF. The DNA of the CDR3 is TGTGCCAGCAATCAGGGGTCCTCTGGAAACACCATATATTTT. The full variable domain, with the rest looked up from reference TRBV2 and TRBJ1-3, is EPEVTQTPSHQVTQMGQEVILRCVPISNHLYFYWYRQILGQKVEFLVSFYNNEISEKSEIFDDQFSVERPDGSNFTLKIRSTKLEDSAMYFCASNQGSSGNTIYFGEGSWLTVV.

The chain combines TRBV4-3 with TRBJ2-6; TRBD1 might be the D (6 bases). CDR3 length: 16 amino acids. CDR1 is LGHNA and CDR2 is YSLEER in the germline V gene. V was pared by 3 bases and J by 4 bases, with 13 bases between. CDR3 amino acids: CASSQAAGVGANVLTF. The CDR3 bases are TGCGCCAGCAGCCAGGCGGCAGGGGTCGGGGCCAACGTCCTGACTTTC.

V is TRBV2 and J is TRBJ2-5, with TRBD1 as a possible D gene (6 bases). This CDR3 contains 15 residues. Germline values: CDR1 SNHLY, CDR2 FYNNEI. The V and J ends lost 6 bases and 2 bases respectively, with 16 bases between them. In DNA form, the CDR3 reads TGTGCCAGCAGCCTAATGGGCACAGGGCAAGAGACCCAGTACTTC. It is translated as CASSLMGTGQETQYF.

The chain carries TRBV28 and TRBJ2-7; D is possibly TRBD1 (6 bases). V lost 2 bases and J 4 bases, leaving 12 bases between the germline ends. The CDR3 totals 14 residues. The germline gives CDR1 MDHEN, CDR2 SYDVKM. The CDR3 coding sequence is TGTGCCAGCAGTTTAATAGGGGGTAATTACGAGCAGTACTTC. Encoded protein: CASSLIGGNYEQYF.

This chain links TRBV7-2 with TRBJ1-1, with D uncertain. The V end was cut by 4 bases, the J end by 10 bases, with 13 bases between. Looked up from germline, CDR1 is SGHTA and CDR2 is FQGNSA. The CDR3 extends over 12 amino acids. The CDR3 nucleotides read TGTGCCAGCAGCTCTAGCTCGATAGGAGCTTTCTTT. As protein: CASSSSSIGAFF.

This clone showed up just once. The chain joins TRBV30 to TRBJ2-5; either TRBD1 or TRBD2 may supply D (5 bases each). CDR3 length: 14 residues. The germline V gene has CDR1 GTSNPN and CDR2 SVGIG (reference sequence). Trimming removed 0 bases at V and 0 bases at J, with 8 bases between. DNA of the CDR3: TGTGCCTGGAGTGTTGGGGGTTACCAAGAGACCCAGTACTTC. Translation gives CAWSVGGYQETQYF.

This chain joins TRBV28 and TRBJ2-5; 7 positions agree with TRBD1. Per the germline V gene, CDR1 is MDHEN and CDR2 is SYDVKM. The V and J ends lost 1 base and 0 bases, in that order; junction bases with no gene match: 5. The CDR3 consists of 16 residues. The CDR3 spells CASSLSRTGDQETQYF. CDR3 in DNA: TGTGCCAGCAGTTTATCCCGGACAGGCGACCAAGAGACCCAGTACTTC.

The J gene is TRBJ1-4, the V gene TRBV5-1; possible D gene TRBD1, 6 bases. The germline V gene has CDR1 SGHRS and CDR2 YFSETQ. The CDR3 has 15 amino acids. V was cut by 5 bases and J by 7 bases, with 18 bases left in between. In nucleotides, the CDR3 is TGCGCCAGCAGAGAGAATGGACAGCGAGTTGAAAAACTGTTTTTT. It codes for CASRENGQRVEKLFF.

This clone was detected once. At one end, the junction sequence differs from germline, possibly due to a read error. The chain couples TRBV6-5 to TRBJ2-3, with 7 bases aligning to TRBD2. The CDR3 is made up of 14 amino acids. CDR1 and CDR2 (germline): MNHEY, SVGAGI. Written as DNA, the CDR3 is TGTGCCACCAGTCCTGCGGGGGTCACAGATACGCAGTATTTT. It specifies CATSPAGVTDTQYF.

The rearrangement links TRBV6-6 to TRBJ2-7; tentative D call: TRBD2 (8 bases). CDR3 length: 13 amino acids. The ends were cut back, 10 bases at V and 12 bases at J, with 25 bases in the middle. The germline V gene has CDR1 MNHNY and CDR2 SVGAGI (reference sequence). The CDR3 DNA is TGTGCCACCATGACAGGGTTAAGCGGGAGAGGGTACTTC. This encodes CATMTGLSGRGYF.

This clone was recorded only once. The chain links TRBV5-6 to TRBJ2-5; 10 bases match TRBD2. The CDR3 consists of 15 residues. CDR1 is SGHDT, CDR2 YYEEEE, per germline. V shed 5 bases and J 7 bases; nucleotides not matched to a gene: 11. The chain's CDR3 is CASRAGLAARVTQYF. In nucleotides, the CDR3 is TGTGCCAGCAGGGCTGGACTAGCGGCCAGGGTGACCCAGTACTTC. Filled out from reference TRBV5-6 and TRBJ2-5, the complete variable domain reads DAGVTQSPTHLIKTRGQQVTLRCSPKSGHDTVSWYQQALGQGPQFIFQYYEEEERQRGNFPDRFSGHQFPNYSSELNVNALLLGDSALYLCASRAGLAARVTQYFGPGTRLLVL.

The rearrangement joins TRBV7-2 to TRBJ2-1; 12 bases map to TRBD2. The V and J ends lost 1 base and 4 bases, in that order; junction bases with no gene match: 5. CDR3 length: 17 residues. Germline lookup yields CDR1 SGHTA and CDR2 FQGNSA. As DNA, the CDR3 is TGTGCCAGCAGCTTAGTAATTACTAGCGGGAGGTACAATGAGCAGTTCTTC. Protein product: CASSLVITSGRYNEQFF.

The chain combines TRBV7-9 with TRBJ1-2, with 10 bases lining up with TRBD1. The ends lost 5 bases at V and 5 bases at J; junction bases unmatched: 14. The CDR3 is made up of 17 amino acids. CDR1 and CDR2 from the germline V gene are SEHNR and FQNEAQ (reference sequence). The CDR3 region is CASSNHGGQGFEYGYTF. The DNA for the CDR3 is TGTGCCAGCAGCAACCATGGGGGACAGGGGTTCGAGTATGGCTACACCTTC.

V and J are TRBV7-2 and TRBJ1-5; possibly TRBD1 for D (6 bases). The CDR3 has 13 amino acids. Germline CDR1 and CDR2: SGHTA and FQGNSA. Trimming removed 8 bases from V and 3 bases from J, with 11 bases in between. The CDR3 reads CASSGQFNQPQHF. The CDR3 DNA is TGTGCCAGCTCAGGACAGTTCAATCAGCCCCAGCATTTT.